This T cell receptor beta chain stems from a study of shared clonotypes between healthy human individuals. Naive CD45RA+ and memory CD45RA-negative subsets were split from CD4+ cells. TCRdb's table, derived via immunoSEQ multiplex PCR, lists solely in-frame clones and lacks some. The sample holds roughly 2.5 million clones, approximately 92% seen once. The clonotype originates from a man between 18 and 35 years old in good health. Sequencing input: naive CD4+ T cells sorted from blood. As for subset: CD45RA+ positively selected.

CDR3 loop: CASLRGTDSPLHF. The DNA for the CDR3 is TGTGCCAGCCTCAGGGGGACCGATTCACCCCTCCACTTT. This chain connects TRBV28 to TRBJ1-6, with 7 bases that match TRBD1. With V trimmed by 8 bases and J by 8 bases, 6 bases remained unmatched. The germline V gene has CDR1 MDHEN and CDR2 SYDVKM. CDR3 length: 13 amino acids.